Below are 26 T cell receptor beta chains sequenced from a single sample in a study of graft-versus-host responses after intestinal transplantation. Assay used: immunoSEQ multiplex PCR; TCRdb lists only in-frame clones, some missing. Of 90,000 to 120,000 clones in the sample, 87% were seen once. No antigen has been assigned to these receptors. Sequenced material: unstimulated CD4+ T cells sorted from spleen or lymph node cells, taken before transplant. Receptors originate from a human donor who was the organ donor for an intestinal transplant.

This chain connects TRBV6-5 to TRBJ1-4; D is undetermined. CDR1 and CDR2 (germline): MNHEY, SVGAGI. Trimming took off 6 bases at V and 8 bases at J, with 7 bases between the two ends. The length of the CDR3 is 11 residues. The CDR3 here is CASRRSEKLFF. The CDR3 DNA reads TGTGCCAGCAGACGTAGCGAAAAACTGTTTTTT.

The J gene is TRBJ2-7, the V gene TRBV6-5; D remains ambiguous. V lost 7 bases, J lost 3 bases, and 19 bases lay in between. Germline V CDR1 and CDR2: MNHEY, SVGAGI. The CDR3 extends over 15 amino acids. CDR3 in amino acids: CASTRSPTVYYEQYF. CDR3 DNA sequence: TGTGCCAGCACCAGGAGCCCCACAGTCTACTACGAGCAGTACTTC.

V and J are TRBV28 and TRBJ2-2, with a weak D call TRBD2 (6 bases). Trimming shortened V by 4 bases and J by 3 bases, and 12 bases separated the two germline ends. CDR1 and CDR2 (germline): MDHEN, SYDVKM. The CDR3 loop spans 15 amino acids. CDR3: CASSSGGRDTGELFF. The CDR3 DNA reads TGTGCCAGCAGTTCCGGGGGTAGGGACACCGGGGAGCTGTTTTTT.

The V gene is TRBV11-3, the J gene TRBJ1-6, with a weak D call TRBD1 (6 bases). The V end was cut by 2 bases, the J end by 7 bases, with 12 bases between. The CDR3 runs 15 residues. Germline values: CDR1 SGHNT, CDR2 YENEEA. This CDR3 reads CASSLMGTGNSPLHF. The DNA of the CDR3 is TGTGCCAGCAGCTTAATGGGTACAGGGAATTCACCCCTCCACTTT.

V and J are TRBV6-6 and TRBJ1-1; tentative D call: TRBD1 (5 bases). The germline V gene has CDR1 MNHNY and CDR2 SVGAGI (reference sequence). The V gene lost 7 bases and the J gene lost 6 bases, with 15 bases spanning the gap. This CDR3 has 13 amino acids. The CDR3 sequence is CASNRGWASEAFF. The CDR3 region has the DNA TGTGCCAGCAACCGGGGGTGGGCTTCTGAAGCTTTCTTT.

The chain carries TRBV6-6 and TRBJ2-6; D gene unclear. Germline V gives CDR1 MNHNY, CDR2 SVGAGI (reference sequence). V lost 5 bases and J 0 bases, leaving 8 bases between the germline ends. There are 15 residues in the CDR3. The CDR3: CASSNADSGANVLTF. DNA for the CDR3: TGTGCCAGCAGTAACGCAGACTCTGGGGCCAACGTCCTGACTTTC.

The rearrangement links TRBV28 to TRBJ2-7, with D possibly being TRBD2 (7 bases). V was cut by 6 bases and J by 11 bases, with 14 bases left in between. Germline CDR1 MDHEN, CDR2 SYDVKM. This CDR3 has 11 amino acids. The CDR3 reads CASSLRGGEYF. CDR3 nucleotide sequence: TGTGCCAGCAGCCTCAGGGGAGGGGAGTACTTC.

V usage is TRBV6-1 and J usage is TRBJ1-2; D is uncertain. CDR3 size: 14 residues. Between the trimmed V and J ends, which lost 6 bases and 4 bases, there was a span of 15 bases. CDR1 is MNHNS, CDR2 SASEGT, per germline. The CDR3 DNA is TGTGCCAGCAGCAACCTGGTGGAGGCCTATGGCTACACCTTC. This translates into CASSNLVEAYGYTF.

The chain is built from TRBV6-5 and TRBJ1-1; D is undetermined. CDR1 is MNHEY, CDR2 SVGAGI, per germline. The CDR3 sequence is 12 residues long. Trimming removed 6 bases from V and 4 bases from J, with 9 bases in between. Written as DNA, the CDR3 is TGTGCCAGCAGCCGGACGGGCACTGAAGCTTTCTTT. This codes for CASSRTGTEAFF.

This chain joins TRBV4-2 and TRBJ2-7; 10 positions agree with TRBD2. CDR3 size: 15 residues. CDR1 is LGHNA and CDR2 is YNFKEQ in the germline V gene. With 0 bases clipped from V and 2 bases from J, the junction kept 1 base outside the gene matches. The CDR3 coding sequence is TGTGCCAGCAGCCAAGACCTAGCGGGGGCCTACGAGCAGTACTTC. Its protein product is CASSQDLAGAYEQYF.

The rearrangement uses TRBV6-5 and TRBJ1-5; TRBD1 matches at 7 bases. There are 13 residues in the CDR3. CDR1 is MNHEY, CDR2 SVGAGI, per germline. V was pared by 8 bases and J by 7 bases, with 8 bases of the junction left unmatched. The CDR3 spells CASPSGGQQPQHF. In DNA, the CDR3 is TGTGCCAGCCCTTCAGGGGGTCAACAGCCCCAGCATTTT.

This clone is a singleton in its sample. This chain connects TRBV6-1 to TRBJ2-2; D is possibly TRBD2 (5 bases). The CDR3 is 14 residues long. Per the germline V gene, CDR1 is MNHNS and CDR2 is SASEGT. Trimming stripped 7 bases from V and 0 bases from J, with 9 bases between. CDR3 nucleotide sequence: TGTGCCAGCACTTTGAGGGCGAACACCGGGGAGCTGTTTTTT. This encodes CASTLRANTGELFF.

The chain employs TRBV6-5 and TRBJ1-1; unclear D gene. The CDR3 runs to 13 residues. In germline, CDR1 is MNHEY, CDR2 SVGAGI. The ends were cut back, 8 bases at V and 2 bases at J, with 12 bases in the middle. CDR3 sequence reads: CASFSTANTEAFF. The DNA of the CDR3 is TGTGCCAGCTTCTCCACGGCTAACACTGAAGCTTTCTTT.

This chain connects TRBV19 to TRBJ1-1; no definite D call. Between the trimmed V and J ends, which lost 2 bases and 1 base, there was a span of 8 bases. Germline assignment: CDR1 LNHDA and CDR2 SQIVND (reference sequence). The CDR3 loop spans 14 amino acids. This chain's CDR3 is CASSIRRTNTEAFF. DNA for the CDR3: TGTGCCAGTAGTATAAGACGGACGAACACTGAAGCTTTCTTT. The entire variable domain, with the rest obtained from reference TRBV19 and TRBJ1-1, is as follows: DGGITQSPKYLFRKEGQNVTLSCEQNLNHDAMYWYRQDPGQGLRLIYYSQIVNDFQKGDIAEGYSVSREKKESFPLTVTSAQKNPTAFYLCASSIRRTNTEAFFGQGTRLTVV.

The V gene is TRBV11-2, the J gene TRBJ2-5; the match to TRBD1 covers 9 bases. From germline, CDR1 is SGHAT and CDR2 FQNNGV. Trimming cost V 3 bases and J 4 bases; bases outside gene matches: 12. This CDR3 has 17 residues. In nucleotides, the CDR3 is TGTGCCAGCAGCTTCTTTTCGGGACAGGGAAGTGGAGAGACCCAGTACTTC. Its translation is CASSFFSGQGSGETQYF.

The count of this clone is one. The chain employs TRBV10-3 and TRBJ2-5; maybe TRBD1 (5 bases). V was pared by 2 bases and J by 6 bases, with 7 bases between. The length of the CDR3 is 12 residues. Germline loops: CDR1 ENHRY, CDR2 SYGVKD. The CDR3 sequence: CAISEGAKTQYF. In DNA form, the CDR3 reads TGTGCCATCAGTGAGGGGGCGAAGACCCAGTACTTC.

The rearrangement joins TRBV6-5 to TRBJ1-2, with a tentative D call TRBD1 (6 bases). The ends were cut back, 5 bases at V and 4 bases at J, with 11 bases in the middle. Germline V gene sequence: CDR1 MNHEY, CDR2 SVGAGI. This CDR3 is 13 amino acids long. DNA for the CDR3: TGTGCCAGCAGTGATGGACAGTTCTATGGCTACACCTTC. It codes for CASSDGQFYGYTF.

The chain employs TRBV7-6 and TRBJ2-3; 10 positions agree with TRBD2. The CDR3 contains 17 residues. V was pared by 4 bases and J by 5 bases, with 12 bases of the junction left unmatched. Germline V gene lookup returns CDR1 SGHVS and CDR2 FNYEAQ. CDR3 sequence (DNA): TGTGCCAGCAGCTCGAGGGGCCTAGCGGGGGATCGAGATACGCAGTATTTT. This encodes CASSSRGLAGDRDTQYF.

The chain links TRBV20-1 to TRBJ2-7; D remains ambiguous. Germline lookup yields CDR1 DFQATT and CDR2 SNEGSKA (reference sequence). Trimming pared 3 bases from V and 4 bases from J, leaving 7 bases between. CDR3 length: 11 amino acids. Here the CDR3 DNA reads TGCAGTGCTAGTCAAGGTTACGAGCAGTACTTC. Its translation: CSASQGYEQYF.

The chain carries TRBV5-5 and TRBJ2-2; the D is unclear. Per germline, CDR1 SGHKS and CDR2 YYEKEE (reference sequence). V shed 0 bases and J shed 5 bases, with 8 bases lying between them. The CDR3 sequence is 14 residues long. DNA for the CDR3: TGTGCCAGCAGCTTGGGAGTGTTGACCGGGGAGCTGTTTTTT. Translated: CASSLGVLTGELFF.

V is TRBV7-3 and J is TRBJ2-1; 7 bases match TRBD2. The CDR3 is 15 residues long. The ends lost 5 bases at V and 1 base at J; junction bases unmatched: 5. CDR1 and CDR2 (germline): SGHTA, FQGTGA. CDR3 sequence: CASSPGGSSYNEQFF. The CDR3 DNA follows: TGTGCCAGCAGCCCCGGGGGGTCGTCCTACAATGAGCAGTTCTTC.

The chain couples TRBV7-3 to TRBJ2-2; 7 nucleotides line up with TRBD1. The J segment lost 5 bases and the V segment lost 3 bases, leaving 9 bases of the junction unmatched. There are 16 residues in the CDR3. Germline CDR1 reads SGHTA; CDR2 reads FQGTGA. As DNA, the CDR3 is TGTGCCAGCAGCTTCAGCCAGGGGGTGGAGACCGGGGAGCTGTTTTTT. As protein: CASSFSQGVETGELFF.

The genes are TRBV25-1 and TRBJ1-2; no clear D gene. Germline assignment: CDR1 MGHDK and CDR2 SYGVNS. V was trimmed by 3 bases and J by 4 bases, leaving 12 bases between them. This CDR3 has 14 residues. Written as DNA, the CDR3 is TGTGCCAGCAGTGACCCATCAAAGACCTATGGCTACACCTTC. Translating it yields CASSDPSKTYGYTF.

The rearrangement uses TRBV18 and TRBJ2-2; D may be TRBD2 (5 bases). Germline assignment: CDR1 KGHSH and CDR2 LQKENI. This CDR3 is 16 amino acids long. Between the trimmed V and J ends, which lost 2 bases and 4 bases, there was a span of 14 bases. This CDR3 is CASSPGSDGTTGELFF. The CDR3, as DNA: TGTGCCAGCTCACCAGGTAGCGACGGAACCACCGGGGAGCTGTTTTTT.

The chain links TRBV5-1 to TRBJ1-4; no clear D gene. There are 13 residues in the CDR3. Trimming removed 0 bases from V and 6 bases from J, with 6 bases in between. Germline CDR1 is SGHRS and CDR2 is YFSETQ. DNA of the CDR3: TGCGCCAGCAGCTTGGCGACGGATGAAAAACTGTTTTTT. Its translation: CASSLATDEKLFF.

On this clone itself: The junction differs from germline at one of its ends, possibly a read error. In DNA, the CDR3 is TGTGCCTGGAACCCGGGGGGCTACAGGCGAGGACGGGACTTGAACTTC. Translating gives CAWNPGGYRRGRDLNF. V gene TRBV30 combines with J gene TRBJ2-5; D may be TRBD2 (7 bases). In germline, CDR1 is GTSNPN, CDR2 SVGIG (reference sequence). The CDR3 has 16 amino acids. Full variable domain (rest looked up from reference TRBV30 and TRBJ2-5): SQTIHQWPATLVQPVGSPLSLECTVEGTSNPNLYWYRQAAGRGLQLLFYSVGIGQISSEVPQNLSASRPQDRQFILSSKKLLLSDSGFYLCAWNPGGYRRGRDLNFGPGTRLLVL.